This record looks at one T cell receptor (beta chain) sequence and its context. These data belong to a study of hypomethylating agent response in myelodysplastic syndrome. The overall study: Of the myelodysplastic syndrome patients, 9 were male, 2 female. The mean patient age was about 70 +/- 6 years, and diploid cytogenetics predominated.

Germline CDR1 SGHTS, CDR2 YDEGEE. Between the trimmed V and J ends, which lost 5 bases and 3 bases, there was a span of 17 bases. The CDR3 consists of 15 residues. In the study's own analysis: Around 1.5% of roughly 160,000 clonotypes matched previously reported viral-epitope-specific VDJdb entries. The table came from immunoSEQ multiplex PCR; TCRdb's copy has only in-frame clones and leaves some out. V and J calls and clone size come straight from that table; D and trimming were deduced from the DNA. The sample yields thousands of clones, 85% to 90% seen once. The chain joins TRBV5-8 to TRBJ1-2; D is perhaps TRBD1 (5 bases). The sequence came from a human donor with myelodysplastic syndrome. The sample in question was bone marrow, obtained before or after starting hypomethylating agent treatment for myelodysplastic syndrome (not recorded which). In nucleotides, the CDR3 is TGTGCCAGCAGTCAAGAGTGGGGGATAGACTATGGCTACACCTTC. Its translation: CASSQEWGIDYGYTF. Looking up the rest from reference TRBV5-8 and TRBJ1-2 gives the full variable domain: EAGVTQSPTHLIKTRGQQATLRCSPISGHTSVYWYQQALGLGLQFLLWYDEGEERNRGNFPPRFSGRQFPNYSSELNVNALELEDSALYLCASSQEWGIDYGYTFGSGTRLTVV.